The sequence of this T cell receptor beta chain was determined in a study of blood T cell repertoires in COVID-19. Study-wide background: T cells, B-cell-depleted T cells, or PBMCs provided the cDNA or gDNA that served as material.

Original data processing: It was from reference gene primer amplification that nucleated cell counts were estimated. TCRdb keeps only in-frame clones here, not all; method: immunoSEQ multiplex PCR. That table furnishes V, J and clone size, whereas the DNA furnished D and trimming. The repertoire includes roughly 60,000 clones, roughly four fifths of them detected once, and approximately 15% sits in the top ten. This TCR came from a man at least 80 years old with acute or convalescent COVID-19. The sequenced sample was peripheral blood.

Written as DNA, the CDR3 is TGTGCCAGCAGCCTGGAGGATTCACCCCTCCACTTT. Its protein product is CASSLEDSPLHF. V gene TRBV12-3 or TRBV12-4 combines with J gene TRBJ1-6, with no clear D. The CDR3 consists of 12 residues. V was pared by 6 bases and J by 8 bases, with 8 bases between.